One sample yielded the 29 T cell receptor beta chains listed below, sequenced in a study of T cell responses to AZD1222 COVID-19 vaccine. The protocol was immunoSEQ multiplex PCR, while the TCRdb copy is restricted to in-frame clones and leaves out a portion. The table has some 94,000 clones, approximately 94% seen once. Sequencing was performed on peripheral blood, taken on day 0 of AZD1222 vaccination. The origin of the receptors is an adult in good health.

The sample holds one count of this clone. This chain links TRBV5-6 with TRBJ2-5; D is ambiguous. The CDR3 extends over 14 amino acids. Per the germline V gene, CDR1 is SGHDT and CDR2 is YYEEEE. The V gene lost 3 bases and the J gene lost 5 bases, with 14 bases spanning the gap. DNA for the CDR3: TGTGCCAGCAGCTCGATGGCCCAAAGGGAGACCCAGTACTTC. This translates into CASSSMAQRETQYF.

This chain connects TRBV4-1 to TRBJ1-4; D is ambiguous. V was pared by 2 bases and J by 5 bases, with 6 bases between. The germline V gene has CDR1 MGHRA and CDR2 YSYEKL. The CDR3 runs to 13 residues. CDR3 loop: CASSQWLNEKLFF. CDR3 nucleotide sequence: TGCGCCAGCAGCCAATGGCTCAATGAAAAACTGTTTTTT.

The rearrangement links TRBV5-1 to TRBJ2-1, with TRBD2 matching 11 bases. Germline loops: CDR1 SGHRS, CDR2 YFSETQ. The J segment lost 6 bases and the V segment lost 3 bases, leaving 8 bases of the junction unmatched. The CDR3 consists of 16 residues. The CDR3 nucleotides are TGCGCCAGCAGCTCCTTAACTAGCGGGAGCCGCAATGAGCAGTTCTTC. It yields the protein CASSSLTSGSRNEQFF.

This clone was seen only once. This sequence joins TRBV19 and TRBJ2-1, with 7 bases matching TRBD2. The CDR3 consists of 15 residues. The germline V gene has CDR1 LNHDA and CDR2 SQIVND (reference sequence). V lost 6 bases and J lost 1; bases outside the gene matches: 6. CDR3 bases: TGTGCCAGTAGCAAACAGCGGGAATCCTACAATGAGCAGTTCTTC. It specifies CASSKQRESYNEQFF.

The rearrangement uses TRBV10-3 and TRBJ1-4; TRBD1 aligns across 10 bases. J was trimmed by 5 bases and V by 2 bases; bases with no gene match: 2. CDR1 is ENHRY and CDR2 is SYGVKD in the germline V gene. CDR3 length equals 15 residues. This CDR3 reads CAISEPGQGNEKLFF. As DNA, the CDR3 is TGTGCCATCAGTGAGCCGGGACAGGGGAATGAAAAACTGTTTTTT.

The chain combines TRBV5-8 with TRBJ2-2; 7 bases match TRBD1. Germline loops: CDR1 SGHTS, CDR2 YDEGEE. Trimming removed 4 bases from V and 3 bases from J; junction bases left unmatched: 9. This CDR3 has 16 amino acids. For the CDR3, the DNA is TGTGCCAGCAGCAGCACAGGGGCCTCACACACCGGGGAGCTGTTTTTT. Amino acids: CASSSTGASHTGELFF.

The V and J genes are TRBV5-1 and TRBJ2-2, with no clear D. V lost 6 bases, J lost 1 base, and 10 bases lay in between. Per the germline V gene, CDR1 is SGHRS and CDR2 is YFSETQ. This CDR3 is 14 amino acids long. This chain's CDR3 is CASTMIQNTGELFF. CDR3 in DNA: TGCGCCAGCACTATGATCCAGAACACCGGGGAGCTGTTTTTT. Filled out from reference TRBV5-1 and TRBJ2-2, the complete variable domain reads KAGVTQTPRYLIKTRGQQVTLSCSPISGHRSVSWYQQTPGQGLQFLFEYFSETQRNKGNFPGRFSGRQFSNSRSEMNVSTLELGDSALYLCASTMIQNTGELFFGEGSRLTVL.

CDR3 protein: CASRGQGFGYTF. The CDR3 DNA reads as TGTGCCAGCAGGGGACAGGGGTTCGGCTACACCTTC. The chain carries TRBV28 and TRBJ1-2; 10 bases are shared with TRBD1. Looked up from germline, CDR1 is MDHEN and CDR2 is SYDVKM. V shed 6 bases and J 8 bases; nucleotides not matched to a gene: 3. CDR3 length: 12 residues.

V gene TRBV27 combines with J gene TRBJ1-4, with 7 bases identical to TRBD1. This CDR3 region has 14 residues. Per germline, CDR1 MNHEY and CDR2 SMNVEV (reference sequence). After removal of 6 bases from V and 8 bases from J, the junction contained 9 bases not matched to a gene. CDR3 sequence reads: CASSRRDRDEKLFF. In nucleotides, the CDR3 is TGTGCCAGCAGCCGTCGAGACAGGGACGAAAAACTGTTTTTT.

The J gene is TRBJ1-5, the V gene TRBV19; D is undetermined. The ends were cut back, 3 bases at V and 5 bases at J, with 8 bases in the middle. CDR3 length: 13 amino acids. Germline CDR1 LNHDA, CDR2 SQIVND (reference sequence). The CDR3 spells CASSIGWDQPQHF. In DNA, the CDR3 is TGTGCCAGTAGTATTGGGTGGGATCAGCCCCAGCATTTT.

The chain has TRBV19 and TRBJ2-3, with D possibly called TRBD1 or TRBD2 (6 bases each). The germline V gene encodes CDR1 LNHDA and CDR2 SQIVND (reference sequence). The CDR3 runs to 14 residues. The CDR3 spells CAVGGGDRTDTQYF. The CDR3 DNA sequence: TGTGCTGTGGGGGGCGGGGACCGCACAGATACGCAGTATTTT.

The V gene is TRBV4-1, the J gene TRBJ2-7, with 8 bases matching TRBD1. Unmatched junction bases numbered 8, after V lost 3 bases and J lost 4 bases. The germline CDR1 and CDR2 sequences are MGHRA and YSYEKL. CDR3 length equals 15 residues. The CDR3 nucleotides are TGCGCCAGCAGCCACCCGGGACAGGCCAATTACGAGCAGTACTTC. Residues: CASSHPGQANYEQYF.

This chain links TRBV11-3 with TRBJ2-1, with D possibly being TRBD1 (6 bases). This CDR3 is 17 amino acids long. Trimming took 1 base from V and 0 from J, leaving 13 bases between them. Per the germline V gene, CDR1 is SGHNT and CDR2 is YENEEA. CDR3 DNA sequence: TGTGCCAGCAGCTTAGTGGCAGGGGCGGGCTCCTACAATGAGCAGTTCTTC. Translated: CASSLVAGAGSYNEQFF.

This chain uses TRBV7-3 with TRBJ2-1; D might be TRBD1 (6 bases). Looked up from germline, CDR1 is SGHTA and CDR2 is FQGTGA. V was pared by 2 bases and J by 10 bases, with 15 bases between. The CDR3 loop spans 14 amino acids. CDR3 coding DNA: TGTGCCAGCAGCTTATTCCCCACAGGGTACGAGCAGTTCTTC. Protein sequence: CASSLFPTGYEQFF.

The J gene is TRBJ1-1, the V gene TRBV4-1; no firm D call. CDR3 length: 13 residues. V lost 2 bases and J 5 bases, leaving 9 bases between the germline ends. Per the germline V gene, CDR1 is MGHRA and CDR2 is YSYEKL. Here the CDR3 reads CASSQSGLTEAFF. CDR3 bases: TGCGCCAGCAGCCAATCCGGGCTGACTGAAGCTTTCTTT.

The chain couples TRBV19 to TRBJ1-1; no definite D call. The CDR3 is 16 residues long. Trimming cost V 3 bases and J 4 bases, with 18 bases left between them. Per the germline V gene, CDR1 is LNHDA and CDR2 is SQIVND (reference sequence). CDR3: CASSMKYSQGATEAFF. CDR3 nucleotide sequence: TGTGCCAGTAGTATGAAATACAGCCAAGGAGCCACTGAAGCTTTCTTT.

This sequence joins TRBV10-3 and TRBJ2-5; D is undetermined. The CDR3 has 14 residues. In germline, CDR1 is ENHRY, CDR2 SYGVKD. V lost 4 bases and J 5 bases, leaving 14 bases between the germline ends. CDR3 in amino acids: CAISVGIGLETQYF. The CDR3 nucleotides read TGTGCCATCAGTGTGGGCATTGGATTGGAGACCCAGTACTTC.

The chain has TRBV2 and TRBJ2-5, with D possibly being TRBD1 (5 bases). This CDR3 is 14 amino acids long. The ends were cut back, 5 bases at V and 5 bases at J, with 15 bases in the middle. Germline CDR1 reads SNHLY; CDR2 reads FYNNEI. In nucleotides, the CDR3 is TGTGCCAGCAGTCCAGGGCGTGGGTGGGAGACCCAGTACTTC. Translating gives CASSPGRGWETQYF.

Turning to this clone: A junction boundary mismatches the germline segment, possibly from a read error. The chain couples TRBV9 to TRBJ1-3; 9 nucleotides agree with TRBD1. The V gene's germline CDR1 is SGDLS and CDR2 YYNGEE. This CDR3 comprises 16 residues. This CDR3 reads CASSPRQGGTGNTIYF. The DNA for the CDR3 is TGTGCCAGCAGCCCCAGACAGGGGGGAACTGGGAACACCATATATTTT. Combining the CDR3 with reference TRBV9 and TRBJ1-3 gives the whole variable domain DSGVTQTPKHLITATGQRVTLRCSPRSGDLSVYWYQQSLDQGLQFLIQYYNGEERAKGNILERFSAQQFPDLHSELNLSSLELGDSALYFCASSPRQGGTGNTIYFGEGSWLTVV.

The chain recombines TRBV4-1 with TRBJ2-3; a weak D match, TRBD2 (6 bases). V was cut by 4 bases and J by 1 base, with 12 bases left in between. This CDR3 has 15 residues. The germline V gene has CDR1 MGHRA and CDR2 YSYEKL. The CDR3 DNA reads as TGCGCCAGCAGCCCCGTAGCGGTAGGCACAGATACGCAGTATTTT. It yields the protein CASSPVAVGTDTQYF.

The J gene is TRBJ2-5, the V gene TRBV11-3; TRBD2 matches at 8 bases. CDR3 length: 15 amino acids. The V gene end was trimmed by 8 bases and the J gene end by 4 bases; junction bases not matched to a gene: 12. Germline values: CDR1 SGHNT, CDR2 YENEEA. This CDR3 reads CASAMAGGEGETQYF. CDR3 nucleotides: TGTGCCAGCGCCATGGCGGGGGGCGAGGGAGAGACCCAGTACTTC.

The V and J genes are TRBV5-4 and TRBJ1-4; TRBD1 might be the D (5 bases). With 3 bases removed from V and 13 bases from J, the gap between germline ends came to 16 bases. The germline CDR1 and CDR2 sequences are SGHNT and YYREEE (reference sequence). This CDR3 region has 13 residues. In DNA, the CDR3 is TGTGCCAGCAGCTGGAAAACAGGCCCGGGACTGTTTTTT. Translation: CASSWKTGPGLFF.

CDR3 region: CASSRGEAQSYNEQFF. The CDR3 region has the DNA TGCGCCAGCAGCCGGGGCGAGGCTCAATCCTACAATGAGCAGTTCTTC. The chain joins TRBV4-3 to TRBJ2-1, with D maybe TRBD1 (5 bases). The CDR3 totals 16 residues. V lost 4 bases to trimming and J lost 1 base, with 14 bases between them. Germline V gives CDR1 LGHNA, CDR2 YSLEER.

In its sample, this clone was seen a few times. This chain connects TRBV6-5 to TRBJ2-3; D not certain. This CDR3 has 14 amino acids. The germline CDR1 and CDR2 sequences are MNHEY and SVGAGI. The V end was cut by 7 bases, the J end by 1 base, with 12 bases between. DNA of the CDR3: TGTGCCAGCACCCGGGCGACCGGCACAGATACGCAGTATTTT. Its protein product is CASTRATGTDTQYF.

The chain combines TRBV20-1 with TRBJ1-4; D gene unclear. V was pared by 8 bases and J by 5 bases, with 9 bases between. Germline-derived CDR1 and CDR2 are DFQATT and SNEGSKA (reference sequence). The CDR3 is made up of 11 amino acids. The CDR3 spells CSTILNEKLFF. DNA for the CDR3: TGCAGTACCATTTTAAATGAAAAACTGTTTTTT.

This chain connects TRBV29-1 to TRBJ2-3; D gene ambiguous. The ends were cut back, 7 bases at V and 4 bases at J, with 15 bases in the middle. The CDR3 extends over 13 amino acids. Germline CDR1 reads SQVTM; CDR2 reads ANQGSEA. CDR3 sequence reads: CSEPGLIPDTQYF. CDR3 DNA: TGCAGCGAGCCCGGGCTAATACCAGATACGCAGTATTTT.

The J gene is TRBJ2-7, the V gene TRBV4-2; D unresolved. Germline V gene data show CDR1 as LGHNA and CDR2 as YNFKEQ. V lost 3 bases, J lost 2 bases, and 14 bases lay in between. CDR3 length: 15 amino acids. DNA for the CDR3: TGTGCCAGCAGCCATTCCCCCAGTATAACCTACGAGCAGTACTTC. Amino acid sequence: CASSHSPSITYEQYF.

The chain is built from TRBV11-2 and TRBJ2-1, with 9 bases lining up with TRBD2. The CDR3 spans 17 residues. With V trimmed by 0 bases and J by 8 bases, 11 bases remained unmatched. Germline CDR1 SGHAT, CDR2 FQNNGV. The CDR3 DNA sequence: TGTGCCAGCAGCTTAGATTTAGCGGGAGTACTGTCTTATGAGCAGTTCTTC. This gives the protein CASSLDLAGVLSYEQFF.

V gene TRBV7-8 combines with J gene TRBJ2-3; TRBD2 matches at 8 bases. Germline values: CDR1 SGHVS, CDR2 FQNEAQ. The V gene end was trimmed by 1 base and the J gene end by 2 bases; junction bases not matched to a gene: 5. This CDR3 has 16 residues. CDR3 amino acids: CASSLGPRGVTDTQYF. The CDR3 nucleotides read TGTGCCAGCAGCTTAGGACCGCGGGGGGTCACAGATACGCAGTATTTT.